One sample yielded the 18 T cell receptor beta chains listed below, sequenced in a study of blood T cell repertoires in COVID-19. Clones were read by immunoSEQ multiplex PCR, and TCRdb kept only the in-frame ones, dropping some. The table shows 81,000 or so clones, with around nine tenths occurring only once. Source material: peripheral blood. The receptors stem from a man aged 70 or older with active or convalescent COVID-19.

The chain couples TRBV5-8 to TRBJ1-2; 8 nucleotides align to TRBD1. This CDR3 spans 14 amino acids. Germline V gene lookup returns CDR1 SGHTS and CDR2 YDEGEE. The trim removed 4 bases at V and 4 bases at J, leaving 6 bases unmatched. CDR3 residues: CASSLRTGIYGYTF. The CDR3 DNA follows: TGTGCCAGCAGCCTCCGGACAGGGATCTATGGCTACACCTTC. Filled out from reference TRBV5-8 and TRBJ1-2, the complete variable domain reads EAGVTQSPTHLIKTRGQQATLRCSPISGHTSVYWYQQALGLGLQFLLWYDEGEERNRGNFPPRFSGRQFPNYSSELNVNALELEDSALYLCASSLRTGIYGYTFGSGTRLTVV.

The chain employs TRBV27 and TRBJ1-1; D is undetermined. V was trimmed by 0 bases and J by 3 bases, leaving 11 bases between them. The CDR3 has 15 residues. CDR1 and CDR2 from the germline V gene are MNHEY and SMNVEV (reference sequence). DNA of the CDR3: TGTGCCAGCAGTTTATCGATTAACAGATACACTGAAGCTTTCTTT. Its protein product is CASSLSINRYTEAFF.

V is TRBV11-2 and J is TRBJ1-4; possibly TRBD1 for D (5 bases). CDR1 is SGHAT and CDR2 is FQNNGV in the germline V gene. The CDR3 runs to 15 residues. V lost 4 bases and J lost 5, with 14 bases in between. CDR3 DNA sequence: TGTGCCAGCAGCTGGGGCCCAGATATCAATGAAAAACTGTTTTTT. Its protein is CASSWGPDINEKLFF. Filled out from reference TRBV11-2 and TRBJ1-4, the complete variable domain reads EAGVAQSPRYKIIEKRQSVAFWCNPISGHATLYWYQQILGQGPKLLIQFQNNGVVDDSQLPKDRFSAERLKGVDSTLKIQPAKLEDSAVYLCASSWGPDINEKLFFGSGTQLSVL.

The chain combines TRBV7-2 with TRBJ1-1; maybe TRBD1 (5 bases). The germline CDR1 and CDR2 sequences are SGHTA and FQGNSA. The V end was cut by 5 bases, the J end by 4 bases, with 14 bases between. The CDR3 length is 14 residues. This CDR3 reads CASSPESGPTEAFF. The DNA of the CDR3 is TGTGCCAGCAGCCCAGAGTCAGGGCCCACTGAAGCTTTCTTT.

The J gene is TRBJ1-4, the V gene TRBV3-1 (or the pseudogene TRBV3-2); the D is unclear. The CDR3 spans 16 residues. Germline CDR1 reads LGHDT; CDR2 reads YNNKEL (reference sequence). The V gene lost 4 bases and the J gene lost 5 bases, with 17 bases spanning the gap. CDR3 loop: CASSPFGRTLNEKLFF. CDR3 sequence (DNA): TGTGCCAGCAGCCCCTTCGGGCGGACTTTAAATGAAAAACTGTTTTTT.

The V call is TRBV27, the J call TRBJ1-2; D is undetermined. The CDR3 runs 14 residues. Looked up from germline, CDR1 is MNHEY and CDR2 is SMNVEV (reference sequence). V lost 4 bases, J lost 3 bases, and 12 bases lay in between. CDR3 amino acids: CASSSIGQDYGYTF. CDR3 nucleotides: TGTGCCAGCAGTTCAATCGGCCAGGACTATGGCTACACCTTC.

The genes are TRBV7-2 and TRBJ1-2; TRBD1 aligns across 9 bases. Germline CDR1 and CDR2: SGHTA and FQGNSA. There are 14 residues in the CDR3. Trimming cost V 5 bases and J 7 bases; bases outside gene matches: 8. The CDR3 spells CASSEGQGTFGYTF. Written as DNA, the CDR3 is TGTGCCAGCAGCGAGGGACAGGGTACATTTGGCTACACCTTC.

The chain carries TRBV5-1 and TRBJ1-1; a weak D match, TRBD1 (5 bases). Germline V gene sequence: CDR1 SGHRS, CDR2 YFSETQ. The CDR3 loop spans 14 amino acids. V lost 1 base and J lost 1, with 8 bases in between. This chain's CDR3 is CASSLRGQNTEAFF. As DNA, the CDR3 is TGCGCCAGCAGCTTGAGGGGCCAGAACACTGAAGCTTTCTTT. Complete variable domain (other parts from reference TRBV5-1 and TRBJ1-1): KAGVTQTPRYLIKTRGQQVTLSCSPISGHRSVSWYQQTPGQGLQFLFEYFSETQRNKGNFPGRFSGRQFSNSRSEMNVSTLELGDSALYLCASSLRGQNTEAFFGQGTRLTVV.

V gene TRBV6-1 combines with J gene TRBJ1-6, with 7 bases aligning to TRBD1. The CDR3 length is 16 residues. CDR1 is MNHNS and CDR2 is SASEGT in the germline V gene. The ends lost 1 base at V and 9 bases at J; junction bases unmatched: 9. CDR3 sequence: CASSEVEGAYGSPLHF. CDR3 coding DNA: TGTGCCAGCAGTGAAGTGGAGGGGGCATATGGTTCACCCCTCCACTTT.

The chain joins TRBV5-8 to TRBJ2-1; D might be TRBD2 (5 bases). Germline-derived CDR1 and CDR2 are SGHTS and YDEGEE. V lost 2 bases and J lost 3, with 15 bases in between. The CDR3 is 16 amino acids. The DNA of the CDR3 is TGTGCCAGCAGCTTAAGTCGGGCTAGCTACTACAATGAGCAGTTCTTC. Protein sequence: CASSLSRASYYNEQFF.

In this sample, this clone turned up once. The CDR3 spells CASSPGQGLYEQYF. CDR3 bases: TGTGCCAGCTCGCCGGGACAGGGGCTCTACGAGCAGTACTTC. The V call is TRBV18, the J call TRBJ2-7; 10 bases line up with TRBD1. The germline V gene has CDR1 KGHSH and CDR2 LQKENI. CDR3 size: 14 residues. Trimming removed 6 bases from V and 3 bases from J; junction bases left unmatched: 5.

This clone has a single count. This sequence joins TRBV9 and TRBJ1-2; D uncertain. The length of the CDR3 is 14 residues. V was clipped by 0 bases and J by 2 bases, with 8 bases between them. Germline V gene data show CDR1 as SGDLS and CDR2 as YYNGEE. The CDR3 region is CASSVGGVNYGYTF. CDR3 bases: TGTGCCAGCAGCGTAGGCGGAGTCAACTATGGCTACACCTTC.

V usage is TRBV5-1 and J usage is TRBJ2-7; D is uncertain. CDR1 is SGHRS and CDR2 is YFSETQ in the germline V gene. The V end was cut by 2 bases, the J end by 2 bases, with 11 bases between. The CDR3 consists of 14 residues. In DNA, the CDR3 is TGCGCCAGCAGCTTCTCGCCAGGAACCTACGAGCAGTACTTC. Its translation: CASSFSPGTYEQYF.

CDR3 sequence (DNA): TGTGCCAGCAGTTTATGGCGGGGGGCGATCGGCGAGACCCAGTACTTC. Its protein is CASSLWRGAIGETQYF. The chain joins TRBV28 to TRBJ2-5, with 8 nucleotides matching TRBD2. This CDR3 is 16 amino acids long. Germline V CDR1 and CDR2: MDHEN, SYDVKM. V shed 0 bases, J shed 5 bases, and the junction held 8 bases outside the gene matches.

CDR3 protein: CATSREGGNYGYTF. The CDR3 DNA reads TGTGCCACCAGCAGAGAGGGCGGGAACTATGGCTACACCTTC. The rearrangement uses TRBV15 and TRBJ1-2; D not resolved. The CDR3 covers 14 residues. Trimming removed 0 bases from V and 2 bases from J, with 7 bases in between. The V gene's germline CDR1 is LNHNV and CDR2 YYDKDF (reference sequence).

This chain joins TRBV24-1 and TRBJ2-7; 8 bases line up with TRBD2. CDR3 length: 14 amino acids. Germline assignment: CDR1 KGHDR and CDR2 SFDVKD. Trimming cost V 4 bases and J 3 bases; bases outside gene matches: 4. The CDR3 DNA reads as TGTGCCACCAGTGACCCTCGGGGGGGCTACGAGCAGTACTTC. Translating it yields CATSDPRGGYEQYF.

The chain has TRBV2 and TRBJ1-6; TRBD1 might be the D (6 bases). V lost 7 bases to trimming and J lost 10 bases, with 11 bases between them. The CDR3 has 12 residues. The V gene's germline CDR1 is SNHLY and CDR2 FYNNEI. DNA for the CDR3: TGTGCCAGCAAGGGGGAAGGGTCACCCCTCCACTTT. As protein: CASKGEGSPLHF.

J is TRBJ2-7 and V is TRBV5-4; D perhaps matches TRBD2 (6 bases). Germline V gene lookup returns CDR1 SGHNT and CDR2 YYREEE (reference sequence). Trimming removed 3 bases from V and 1 base from J, with 14 bases in between. The CDR3 sequence is 15 residues long. CDR3 nucleotides: TGTGCCAGCAGCTCTTGGAGGGGTAATTCCTACGAGCAGTACTTC. Translated, it gives CASSSWRGNSYEQYF.